Listed here are 6 T cell receptor beta chains from one sample, sequenced in a study of cytomegalovirus exposure and HLA in healthy donors (dated by TCRdb to about 2017). Libraries came from the immunoSEQ multiplex PCR assay. For the multiplex PCR, a mixture combining 60 forward primers for TCR Vbeta segments and 13 reverse primers for TCR Jbeta segments was used. TCRdb carries this immuneACCESS record with in-frame sequences only. Its versions omit some clonotypes, under half of them owing to an unresolved V gene in the studies checked, with the rest unexplained. The sample yields more than 95,000 clones; just under 75% were counted once. About 4.3% of the sample belongs to the ten largest clones. Sequences were obtained from PBMCs. These receptors all stem from a man in his sixties in good health and CMV-seropositive.

The chain recombines TRBV28 with TRBJ2-7, with a tentative D call TRBD2 (5 bases). CDR3 size: 13 residues. V shed 3 bases and J shed 2 bases, with 8 bases lying between them. Germline V gene data show CDR1 as MDHEN and CDR2 as SYDVKM. The chain's CDR3 is CASSLRGTYEQYF. CDR3 nucleotide sequence: TGTGCCAGCAGTTTGAGAGGGACCTACGAGCAGTACTTC.

The gene calls are TRBV7-9 and TRBJ1-6; 8 bases align to TRBD1. The V segment lost 6 bases and the J segment 7 bases; nucleotides outside the gene matches: 8. The germline gives CDR1 SEHNR, CDR2 FQNEAQ (reference sequence). The CDR3 is 15 amino acids. The DNA of the CDR3 is TGTGCCAGCAGTCCCGGACAGGGAGACAATTCACCCCTCCACTTT. This codes for CASSPGQGDNSPLHF.

Comment on this clone: The sample carries other DNA sequences with the same CDR3. The chain uses TRBV5-1 and TRBJ2-1; the D is unclear. The CDR3 sequence is 13 residues long. CDR1 and CDR2 from the germline V gene are SGHRS and YFSETQ. Between the trimmed V and J ends, which lost 1 base and 3 bases, there was a span of 5 bases. For the CDR3, the DNA is TGCGCCAGCAGCTTGACGGGCTACAATGAGCAGTTCTTC. Translated, it gives CASSLTGYNEQFF.

This chain joins TRBV5-6 and TRBJ1-5, with 7 bases identical to TRBD1. V lost 1 base and J lost 2; bases outside the gene matches: 12. Looked up from germline, CDR1 is SGHDT and CDR2 is YYEEEE. The CDR3 has 18 residues. The DNA of the CDR3 is TGTGCCAGCAGCTTGAGAAGGGGGCAAGGGTCGGGCAATCAGCCCCAGCATTTT. Its translation is CASSLRRGQGSGNQPQHF.

The gene calls are TRBV5-4 and TRBJ2-5, with 9 bases fitting TRBD2. This CDR3 has 15 amino acids. The trim removed 3 bases at V and 5 bases at J, leaving 8 bases unmatched. Per germline, CDR1 SGHNT and CDR2 YYREEE (reference sequence). The DNA for the CDR3 is TGTGCCAGCAGCTCAATAGCGGGGGCTTTTGAGACCCAGTACTTC. Its translation: CASSSIAGAFETQYF.

The chain combines TRBV5-4 with TRBJ1-1, with 8 bases identical to TRBD1. The V gene end was trimmed by 5 bases and the J gene end by 8 bases; junction bases not matched to a gene: 8. This CDR3 has 13 amino acids. The germline CDR1 and CDR2 sequences are SGHNT and YYREEE (reference sequence). CDR3 bases: TGTGCCAGCAGTATTGACAGGGGCCGAGAAGCTTTCTTT. This encodes CASSIDRGREAFF. The full variable domain, with the rest looked up from reference TRBV5-4 and TRBJ1-1, is ETGVTQSPTHLIKTRGQQVTLRCSSQSGHNTVSWYQQALGQGPQFIFQYYREEENGRGNFPPRFSGLQFPNYSSELNVNALELDDSALYLCASSIDRGREAFFGQGTRLTVV.